These 9 T cell receptor beta chains were sequenced from one sample in a study of cytomegalovirus exposure and HLA in healthy donors (dated by TCRdb to the late 2010s). The library relied on the immunoSEQ multiplex PCR assay. The multiplex PCR relied on a mix of 60 forward primers for TCR Vbeta segments and 13 reverse primers for TCR Jbeta segments. TCRdb limited this immuneACCESS table to in-frame rearrangements with V and J called. A share of clones is missing; checked studies link under half to unresolved V genes, and the rest is unexplained. The table for this sample lists approximately 110,000 clones; 76% of them were counted only once. The ten largest clones add up to 1.9% of the sample. Sequenced material: PBMCs. The receptor set was obtained from a man aged 50 to 59 in good health and CMV-seronegative.

The chain links TRBV6-5 to TRBJ1-2; D is ambiguous. The germline V and J ends were trimmed by 8 bases and 5 bases, with 9 bases remaining between them. This CDR3 has 11 residues. Germline V CDR1 and CDR2: MNHEY, SVGAGI. CDR3 DNA sequence: TGTGCCAGCCGGAGCGAATATGGCTACACCTTC. Translation gives CASRSEYGYTF.

This chain joins TRBV5-1 and TRBJ1-1; TRBD1 matches at 7 bases. The CDR3 has 14 amino acids. Per germline, CDR1 SGHRS and CDR2 YFSETQ. J gave up 7 bases and V 3 bases, and 9 bases lay outside the gene matches. The CDR3 DNA reads as TGCGCCAGCAGCTCCTTAAAGACAGGGAATGAAGCTTTCTTT. Translated, it gives CASSSLKTGNEAFF. Filled out from reference TRBV5-1 and TRBJ1-1, the complete variable domain reads KAGVTQTPRYLIKTRGQQVTLSCSPISGHRSVSWYQQTPGQGLQFLFEYFSETQRNKGNFPGRFSGRQFSNSRSEMNVSTLELGDSALYLCASSSLKTGNEAFFGQGTRLTVV.

This chain uses TRBV7-9 with TRBJ1-3; TRBD1 agrees at 11 bases. V lost 4 bases and J lost 0; bases outside the gene matches: 2. The CDR3 is 16 amino acids. Germline lookup yields CDR1 SEHNR and CDR2 FQNEAQ (reference sequence). CDR3: CASSSGTGGSGNTIYF. The CDR3 DNA sequence: TGTGCCAGCAGCTCCGGGACAGGGGGCTCTGGAAACACCATATATTTT. The full variable domain, rest sourced from reference TRBV7-9 and TRBJ1-3, is DTGVSQNPRHKITKRGQNVTFRCDPISEHNRLYWYRQTLGQGPEFLTYFQNEAQLEKSRLLSDRFSAERPKGSFSTLEIQRTEQGDSAMYLCASSSGTGGSGNTIYFGEGSWLTVV.

The chain employs TRBV10-3 and TRBJ2-3; D gene uncertain. Germline-derived CDR1 and CDR2 are ENHRY and SYGVKD. Trimming cost V 4 bases and J 6 bases, with 11 bases left between them. The CDR3 has 13 amino acids. The CDR3 DNA sequence: TGTGCCATCAGTGGACTCGCCTCGGATACGCAGTATTTT. This codes for CAISGLASDTQYF.

The chain has TRBV4-1 and TRBJ2-3; TRBD2 might be the D (10 bases). The CDR3 is 18 amino acids. Trimming removed 2 bases from V and 4 bases from J, with 22 bases in between. Germline V gene data show CDR1 as MGHRA and CDR2 as YSYEKL. CDR3 amino acids: CASSQTGGGTSDPDTQYF. The DNA of the CDR3 is TGCGCCAGCAGCCAAACAGGGGGCGGGACTAGCGACCCAGATACGCAGTATTTT.

The chain's CDR3 is CASSSGHRDYGYTF. DNA of the CDR3: TGTGCCAGCAGCTCGGGACACCGAGATTATGGCTACACCTTC. The chain links TRBV7-3 to TRBJ1-2; TRBD1 is a possible D gene (6 bases). Germline V CDR1 and CDR2: SGHTA, FQGTGA. V was shortened by 4 bases and J by 5 bases, with 14 bases between the two germline ends. The CDR3 loop spans 14 amino acids.

This chain joins TRBV2 and TRBJ1-4, with D maybe TRBD1 (5 bases). CDR1 SNHLY and CDR2 FYNNEI come from the germline V gene. This CDR3 is built from 14 residues. Trimming took off 7 bases at V and 6 bases at J, with 15 bases between the two ends. In DNA form, the CDR3 reads TGTGCCAGCACTCTCAGGGAATACGATGAAAAACTGTTTTTT. Amino acid sequence: CASTLREYDEKLFF. The full variable domain, its missing parts supplied by reference TRBV2 and TRBJ1-4, is EPEVTQTPSHQVTQMGQEVILRCVPISNHLYFYWYRQILGQKVEFLVSFYNNEISEKSEIFDDQFSVERPDGSNFTLKIRSTKLEDSAMYFCASTLREYDEKLFFGSGTQLSVL.

This clone has at least ten counts. The chain combines TRBV4-1 with TRBJ1-6, with D perhaps matching TRBD1 (6 bases). This CDR3 contains 14 residues. V lost 4 bases to trimming and J lost 6 bases, with 10 bases between them. Germline CDR1 reads MGHRA; CDR2 reads YSYEKL. In DNA form, the CDR3 reads TGCGCCAGCAGCCGGGGACATCTTAATTCACCCCTCCACTTT. This translates into CASSRGHLNSPLHF.

CDR3: CASSVGLNTGELFF. The CDR3 DNA reads TGTGCCAGCAGTGTGGGGCTTAACACCGGGGAGCTGTTTTTT. The rearrangement uses TRBV6-4 and TRBJ2-2; possibly TRBD1 for D (5 bases). The germline CDR1 and CDR2 sequences are MRHNA and SNTAGT. The V end lost 4 bases, the J end lost 2 bases, and 8 bases lay between the germline ends. The CDR3 totals 14 residues.